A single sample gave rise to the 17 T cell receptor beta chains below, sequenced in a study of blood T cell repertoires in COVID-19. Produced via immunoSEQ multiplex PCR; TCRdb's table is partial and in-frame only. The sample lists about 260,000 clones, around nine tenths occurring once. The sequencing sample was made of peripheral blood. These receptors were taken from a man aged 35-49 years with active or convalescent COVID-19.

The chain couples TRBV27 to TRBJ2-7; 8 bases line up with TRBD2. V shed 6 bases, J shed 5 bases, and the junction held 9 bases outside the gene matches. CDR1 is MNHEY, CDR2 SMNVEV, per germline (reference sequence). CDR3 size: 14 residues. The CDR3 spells CASRGAGAAHEQYF. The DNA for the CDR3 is TGTGCCAGCAGAGGAGCGGGAGCAGCCCACGAGCAGTACTTC.

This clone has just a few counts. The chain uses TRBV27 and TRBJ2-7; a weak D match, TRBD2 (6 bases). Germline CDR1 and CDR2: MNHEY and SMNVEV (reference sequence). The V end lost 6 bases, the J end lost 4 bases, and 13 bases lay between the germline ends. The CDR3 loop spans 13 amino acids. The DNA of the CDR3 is TGTGCCAGCAGGGGGGGACTTTTATACGAGCAGTACTTC. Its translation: CASRGGLLYEQYF.

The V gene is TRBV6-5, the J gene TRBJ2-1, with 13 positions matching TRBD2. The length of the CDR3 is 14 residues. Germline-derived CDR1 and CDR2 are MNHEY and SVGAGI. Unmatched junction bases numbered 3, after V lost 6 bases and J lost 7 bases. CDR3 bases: TGTGCCAGCAGACGGACTAGCGGGAGAAATGAGCAGTTCTTC. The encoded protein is CASRRTSGRNEQFF.

DNA of the CDR3: TGTGCCAGCAGTAGACAGGGGACCCCAGATACGCAGTATTTT. This codes for CASSRQGTPDTQYF. The chain uses TRBV6-5 and TRBJ2-3, with 8 bases that match TRBD1. CDR3 length: 14 amino acids. V was pared by 5 bases and J by 4 bases, with 5 bases of the junction left unmatched. In germline, CDR1 is MNHEY, CDR2 SVGAGI.

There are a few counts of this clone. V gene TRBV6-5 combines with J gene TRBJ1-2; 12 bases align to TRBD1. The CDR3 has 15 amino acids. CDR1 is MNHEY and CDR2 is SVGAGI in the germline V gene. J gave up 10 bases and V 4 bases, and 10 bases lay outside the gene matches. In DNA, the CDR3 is TGTGCCAGCAGTTCTCCGGGACAGGGGGCGCAGGACTACACCTTC. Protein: CASSSPGQGAQDYTF.

In nucleotides, the CDR3 is TGTGCCAGCAGCTTTTGGGGGGACAATGAGCAGTTCTTC. It translates to CASSFWGDNEQFF. The gene calls are TRBV11-3 and TRBJ2-1, with a tentative D call TRBD2 (6 bases). The V end lost 3 bases, the J end lost 5 bases, and 8 bases lay between the germline ends. Germline V gene sequence: CDR1 SGHNT, CDR2 YENEEA. The CDR3 has 13 amino acids.

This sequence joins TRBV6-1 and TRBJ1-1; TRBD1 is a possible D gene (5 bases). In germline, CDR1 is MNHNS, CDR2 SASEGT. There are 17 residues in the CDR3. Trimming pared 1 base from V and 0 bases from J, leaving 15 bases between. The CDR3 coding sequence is TGTGCCAGCAGTGAAGGGCGGGGCAACCTAATGAACACTGAAGCTTTCTTT. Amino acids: CASSEGRGNLMNTEAFF.

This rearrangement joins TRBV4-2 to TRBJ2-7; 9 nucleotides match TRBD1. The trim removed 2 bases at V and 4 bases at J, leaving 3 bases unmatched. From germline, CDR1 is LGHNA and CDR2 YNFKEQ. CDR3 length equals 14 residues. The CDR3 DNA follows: TGTGCCAGCAGCCAAACAGGGGGCGAATACGAGCAGTACTTC. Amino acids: CASSQTGGEYEQYF.

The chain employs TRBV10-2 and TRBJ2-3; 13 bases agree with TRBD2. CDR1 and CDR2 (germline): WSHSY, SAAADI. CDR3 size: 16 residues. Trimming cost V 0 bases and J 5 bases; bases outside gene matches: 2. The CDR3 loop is CASSESRLAGGDTQYF. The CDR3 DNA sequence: TGCGCCAGCAGTGAGTCCCGACTAGCGGGGGGAGATACGCAGTATTTT.

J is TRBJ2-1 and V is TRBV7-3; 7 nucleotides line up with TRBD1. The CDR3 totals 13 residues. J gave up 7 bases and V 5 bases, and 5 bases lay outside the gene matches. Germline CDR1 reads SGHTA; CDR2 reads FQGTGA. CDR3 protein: CASSLPDRNEQFF. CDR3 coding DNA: TGTGCCAGCAGCCTTCCGGACAGGAATGAGCAGTTCTTC.

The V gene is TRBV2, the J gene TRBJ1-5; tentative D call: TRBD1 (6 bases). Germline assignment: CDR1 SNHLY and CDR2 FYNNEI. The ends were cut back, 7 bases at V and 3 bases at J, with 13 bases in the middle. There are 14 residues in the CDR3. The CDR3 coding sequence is TGTGCCAGCAACAGAGGGGGGGACAATCAGCCCCAGCATTTT. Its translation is CASNRGGDNQPQHF.

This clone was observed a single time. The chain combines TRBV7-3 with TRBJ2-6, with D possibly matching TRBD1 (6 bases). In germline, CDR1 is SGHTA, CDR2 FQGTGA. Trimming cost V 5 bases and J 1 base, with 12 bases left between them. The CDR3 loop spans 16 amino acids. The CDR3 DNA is TGTGCCAGCAGCCCTCAACAGGGATCTGGGGCCAACGTCCTGACTTTC. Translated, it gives CASSPQQGSGANVLTF.

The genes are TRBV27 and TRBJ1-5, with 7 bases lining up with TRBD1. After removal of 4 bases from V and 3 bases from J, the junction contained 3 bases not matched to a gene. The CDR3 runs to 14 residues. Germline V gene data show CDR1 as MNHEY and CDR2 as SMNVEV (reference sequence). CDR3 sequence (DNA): TGTGCCAGCAGTTCCGGGACAGTCAATCAGCCCCAGCATTTT. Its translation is CASSSGTVNQPQHF.

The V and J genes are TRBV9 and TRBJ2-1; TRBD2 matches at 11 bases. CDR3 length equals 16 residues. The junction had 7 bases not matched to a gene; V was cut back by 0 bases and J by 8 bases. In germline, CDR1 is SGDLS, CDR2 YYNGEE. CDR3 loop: CASSVATTSGSYEQFF. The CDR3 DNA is TGTGCCAGCAGCGTAGCTACTACTAGCGGGAGCTATGAGCAGTTCTTC.

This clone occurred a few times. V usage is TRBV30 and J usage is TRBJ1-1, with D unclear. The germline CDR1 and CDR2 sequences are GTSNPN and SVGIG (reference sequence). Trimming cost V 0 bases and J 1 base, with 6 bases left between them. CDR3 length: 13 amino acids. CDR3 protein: CAWSVSPNTEAFF. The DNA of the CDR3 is TGTGCCTGGAGTGTAAGCCCGAACACTGAAGCTTTCTTT. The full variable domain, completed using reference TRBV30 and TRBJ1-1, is SQTIHQWPATLVQPVGSPLSLECTVEGTSNPNLYWYRQAAGRGLQLLFYSVGIGQISSEVPQNLSASRPQDRQFILSSKKLLLSDSGFYLCAWSVSPNTEAFFGQGTRLTVV.

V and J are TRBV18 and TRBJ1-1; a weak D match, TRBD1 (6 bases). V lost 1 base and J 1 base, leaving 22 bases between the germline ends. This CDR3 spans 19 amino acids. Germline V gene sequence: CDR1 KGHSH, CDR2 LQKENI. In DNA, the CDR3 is TGTGCCAGCTCACCACTGATGGGGTCGGTGGGGGCGGCGAACACTGAAGCTTTCTTT. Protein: CASSPLMGSVGAANTEAFF. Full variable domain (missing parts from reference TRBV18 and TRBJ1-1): NAGVMQNPRHLVRRRGQEARLRCSPMKGHSHVYWYRQLPEEGLKFMVYLQKENIIDESGMPKERFSAEFPKEGPSILRIQQVVRGDSAAYFCASSPLMGSVGAANTEAFFGQGTRLTVV.

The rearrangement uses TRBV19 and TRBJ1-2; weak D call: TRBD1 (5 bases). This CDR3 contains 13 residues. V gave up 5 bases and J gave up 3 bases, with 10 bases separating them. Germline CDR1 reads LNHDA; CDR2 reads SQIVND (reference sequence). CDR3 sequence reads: CASSPGGDYGYTF. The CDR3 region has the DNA TGTGCCAGTAGTCCCGGGGGTGACTATGGCTACACCTTC.